This T cell receptor (beta chain) was profiled in a study of cytomegalovirus exposure and HLA in healthy donors. Primers included in the PCR were 60 Vbeta and 13 Jbeta primers. Profiled with immunoSEQ multiplex PCR; TCRdb holds only in-frame clones, not every one. The sample carries 150,000 to 200,000 clones, around 64% recorded once. CDR3 length: 14 residues. Germline V gives CDR1 SGHDN, CDR2 FVKESK. Trimming removed 1 base from V and 9 bases from J; junction bases left unmatched: 8. The V call is TRBV14, the J call TRBJ2-7, with 8 positions matching TRBD1. Sequencing was done on a sample of PBMCs. The sequence was obtained from a woman in her 30s in good health and CMV-seronegative. The CDR3 reads CASSQVRTGRGQYF. CDR3 coding DNA: TGTGCCAGCAGCCAAGTTCGGACAGGGCGGGGGCAGTACTTC. Full variable domain (outside the CDR3, taken from reference TRBV14 and TRBJ2-7): EAGVTQFPSHSVIEKGQTVTLRCDPISGHDNLYWYRRVMGKEIKFLLHFVKESKQDESGMPNNRFLAERTGGTYSTLKVQPAELEDSGVYFCASSQVRTGRGQYFGPGTRLTVT.